This record looks at one TCR beta chain sequence and its context. Antigen unknown. The data stem from a study of early T cells in non-severe SARS-CoV-2 infection. Study information: Bulk RNA taken from unsorted whole blood was sequenced, leaving chains unpaired.

The study's findings and limits: Matches to VDJdb favored anti-spike CD8 responses and missed private and CD4 specificities.

Germline lookup yields CDR1 SEHNR and CDR2 FQNEAQ (reference sequence). V was trimmed by 3 bases and J by 0 bases, leaving 6 bases between them. The CDR3 is 13 amino acids. Researchers tagged individual cDNA molecules with unique molecular identifiers. TCRdb analysed the 5' RACE reads with MiXCR anew, one entry per CDR3 protein. This sample has some 40,000 distinct CDR3 sequences, with approximately 6.1% found just once. The source of this sequence is an adult who was a healthcare worker with PCR-confirmed SARS-CoV-2 infection or an uninfected control (not recorded which). V and J are TRBV7-9 and TRBJ2-7; perhaps TRBD2 as D (5 bases). The sample was whole blood, taken at baseline. The CDR3: CASSFGGSYEQYF. The CDR3 bases are TGTGCCAGCAGCTTTGGAGGCTCCTACGAGCAGTACTTC.